This T cell receptor (beta chain) was captured by sequencing in a study of post-analysis software for immune sequencing data. Prepared TCR beta cDNA libraries contained unique molecular identifiers. Using its own MiXCR run on the PCR reads, TCRdb lists one record per CDR3 protein. The table has fewer than 550,000 distinct CDR3 sequences, 30% to 40% seen once. Notes on this clonotype: The antigen remains unidentified.

Whole-study findings and limits: Among roughly five TRBV segments more frequent in patients than controls were TRBV5-6, TRBV5-1 and TRBV20-1.

CDR1 and CDR2 from the germline V gene are MGHRA and YSYEKL. This CDR3 region has 19 residues. V was pared by 2 bases and J by 3 bases, with 15 bases of the junction left unmatched. Sequencing was done on a sample of blood. This chain uses TRBV4-1 with TRBJ2-7; TRBD2 matches 11 bases. The TCR originated in a girl younger than 18 with multiple sclerosis. CDR3 DNA: TGCGCCAGCAGCCAACGCCGACTAGCGGGGAAACGACATTACTACGAGCAGTACTTC. Protein sequence: CASSQRRLAGKRHYYEQYF.